A selection of T cell receptor beta chains follows, all from one sample in a study of regulatory T cells in long-lasting Graves disease. Using its own MiXCR run on the multiplex PCR reads, TCRdb lists one record per CDR3 protein. In the table there are some 200,000 distinct CDR3 sequences, roughly 19% of which are singletons. The sample was also reused in another study, on T cells in Graves' hyperthyroidism and ophthalmopathy.

The material sequenced was peripheral blood mononuclear cells (PBMCs), taken at new diagnosis, from a patient treated with antithyroid drugs. These TCRs come from a woman aged 30 to 39 with Graves disease. The CDR3 runs from the conserved cysteine through the conserved F or W. Each record gives: D gene, J gene, V gene, clone size, CDR3 DNA, CDR3 protein. A D gene is named only where the DNA matches it firmly. Not all rows give a size; the values are once, few, many and, for expanded clones, a class.

TRBD1 TRBJ1-6 TRBV19 many TGTGCCAGTAGTATATCGGGACAGAATTCACCCCTCCACTTT CASSISGQNSPLHF
- TRBJ2-7 TRBV12-3/TRBV12-4 many TGTGCCAGCAGTTTAGGACGGATTTCCTACGAGCAGTACTTC CASSLGRISYEQYF
TRBD2 TRBJ2-7 TRBV7-2 many TGTGCCAGCAGCTTAATCGGTAGCGGGGGGCTGCTCGAGCAGTACTTC CASSLIGSGGLLEQYF
- TRBJ1-2 TRBV5-4 few TGTGCCAGCAGCCCTTACCCGGCCTATGGCTACACCTTC CASSPYPAYGYTF
- TRBJ2-1 TRBV13 many TGTGCCAGCAGCCCAAGGGGGGGAGTGACCCGGGGTGAGCAGTTCTTC CASSPRGGVTRGEQFF
TRBD2 TRBJ2-5 TRBV12-3/TRBV12-4 - TGTGCCAGCAGAGACCTAGCGGGGCGCTTTCGGGAGACCCAGTACTTC CASRDLAGRFRETQYF
TRBD2 TRBJ2-3 TRBV11-1 many TGTGCCAGCAGCTTAGGGGGGGGTCCCACAGATACGCAGTATTTT CASSLGGGPTDTQYF
- TRBJ2-5 TRBV7-9 few TGTGCCAGCAGTTCGTTAGGGGGGAAGTGGTACTTC CASSSLGGKWYF
TRBD1 TRBJ1-5 TRBV7-9 many TGTGCCAGCAGCCCCGACAGGGTAAATCAGCCCCAGCATTTT CASSPDRVNQPQHF
- TRBJ2-7 TRBV2 - TGTGCCAGCACAGGGGACGGCTACGAGCAGTACTTC CASTGDGYEQYF
TRBD1 TRBJ1-5 TRBV2 many TGTGCCAGCAGGGGGGACAGGGCATTAAATCAGCCCCAGCATTTT CASRGDRALNQPQHF
- TRBJ1-1 TRBV12-3/TRBV12-4 many TGTGCCACTAAACGTTCTACAGATATCATTGAAGCTTTCTTT CATKRSTDIIEAFF
TRBD2 TRBJ2-2 TRBV5-1 many TGCGCCAGCACCCGGACTAGCGGGGCAGTATCAACCGGGGAGCTGTTTTTT CASTRTSGAVSTGELFF
- TRBJ2-7 TRBV18 - TGTGCCAGCTGCGGGCTAACAGGGAACCCCCATCGGTGCGAGCAGTACTTC CASCGLTGNPHRCEQYF
TRBD1 TRBJ2-1 TRBV7-2 - TGTGCCAGCAGAGTGGGACAGGGATCCTACAATGAGCAGTTCTTC CASRVGQGSYNEQFF
TRBD1 TRBJ1-2 TRBV9 few TGTGCCAGCAGCGTAGGCAAGGGACAGGGGGTTCATGGCTACACCTTC CASSVGKGQGVHGYTF
- TRBJ2-5 TRBV7-9 many TGTGCCAGCAGCTTCCCCCCTCGAGAGACCCAGTACTTC CASSFPPRETQYF
- TRBJ1-1 TRBV30 many TGTGCCTGGAGATCCGCCTTGAACACTGAAGCTTTCTTT CAWRSALNTEAFF
TRBD1 TRBJ2-2 TRBV11-2 few TGTGCCAGCAGCTCCTACACCCGGGACAGGAGGCTTCCCGGGGAGCTGTTTTTT CASSSYTRDRRLPGELFF
- TRBJ1-1 TRBV29-1 - TGCAGCGGGAAGGGGTGGAACACTGAAGCTTTCTTT CSGKGWNTEAFF
- TRBJ1-1 TRBV4-1 - TGCGCCAGCAGCCGCACCTTAGGAGCGAACACTGAAGCTTTCTTT CASSRTLGANTEAFF
- TRBJ2-3 TRBV9 many TGTGCCAGCAGCGTAAAAGGGGTTCAAGATACGCAGTATTTT CASSVKGVQDTQYF
- TRBJ2-1 TRBV28 many TGTGCCAGCAGTTTATCCGGGTCGGCTCCCAATGAGCAGTTCTTC CASSLSGSAPNEQFF
TRBD2 TRBJ2-5 TRBV15 many TGTGCCACCAGCAGAGTCAGACGGGGGGAGCTCCAAGAGACCCAGTACTTC CATSRVRRGELQETQYF
- TRBJ1-2 TRBV9 many TGTGCCAGCAGCGTAGGACCGAGCATAAACTATGGCTACACCTTC CASSVGPSINYGYTF
TRBD1 TRBJ2-5 TRBV2 - TGTGCCACCTCGGGACAGGGAATGGGAGAGACCCAGTACTTC CATSGQGMGETQYF
- TRBJ2-1 TRBV7-9 many TGTGCCAGCAGCTCCGGGGTCCACTACAATGAGCAGTTCTTC CASSSGVHYNEQFF
TRBD2 TRBJ2-5 TRBV18 many TGTGCCAGCTCCGGTAGGGGCGCGGGAGCTGCGGGACCAGAGACCCAGTACTTC CASSGRGAGAAGPETQYF
- TRBJ1-1 TRBV6-1 many TGTGCCAGCAGGTCCTTGGAGGGGACGAACACTGAAGCTTTCTTT CASRSLEGTNTEAFF
- TRBJ1-1 TRBV12-3/TRBV12-4 many TGTGCCAGCAGTCCACAGAGCGCTGAAGCTTTCTTT CASSPQSAEAFF
TRBD2 TRBJ2-7 TRBV11-3 - TGTGCCAGCAGCTTAAATTTGGCTAGCGGGATCCACGAGCAGTACTTC CASSLNLASGIHEQYF
TRBD2 TRBJ2-3 TRBV6-1 - TGTGCCAGCAGTAACCGACTAGCCGGGGCGGGAGATACGCAGTATTTT CASSNRLAGAGDTQYF
- TRBJ1-2 TRBV5-6 - TGTGCCAGCAGCTCGACAGGCCCGAACTATAGCTACACCTTC CASSSTGPNYSYTF
- TRBJ1-1 TRBV10-3 many TGTGCCATCAGTGAGACGGGGGATTCAACTGAAGCTTTCTTT CAISETGDSTEAFF
TRBD2 TRBJ2-5 TRBV6-2/TRBV6-3 many TGTGCCAGCAGACCATTTAGCGGGAGCTTTGAGGGGCAAGAGACCCAGTACTTC CASRPFSGSFEGQETQYF
TRBD1 TRBJ1-1 TRBV18 many TGTGCCACCGGGACAGGCCTTAACACTGAAGCTTTCTTT CATGTGLNTEAFF
TRBD1 TRBJ1-6 TRBV20-1 many TGCAGTGCTAGGCCCGGCAGGGGGCAAGGTTCACCCCTCCACTTT CSARPGRGQGSPLHF